A selection of T cell receptor beta chains follows, all from one sample in a study of cytomegalovirus exposure and HLA in healthy donors. The protocol was immunoSEQ multiplex PCR, while the TCRdb copy is restricted to in-frame clones and leaves out a portion. The table lists more than 95,000 clones, around nine tenths of them singletons, with approximately 2% in the top ten. Sequenced: PBMCs. The receptors shown here come from a woman under 30 in good health and CMV-seronegative. CDR3s include the opening cysteine and the closing phenylalanine or tryptophan. Each record gives: CDR3 DNA, CDR3 protein, J gene, D gene, V gene, clone size. D genes are given only for firm matches. Where a row states a size, it is once, few, many or the class of an expanded clone; other rows omit it.

DNA: TGTGCCAGCAGCTCCGGGACTACCACGATCTACGAGCAGTACTTC; CDR3: CASSSGTTTIYEQYF; J: TRBJ2-7; D: TRBD2; V: TRBV7-9; size: NA
DNA: TGCGCCAGCAGCAGGGGACAGTACCAAGAGACCCAGTACTTC; CDR3: CASSRGQYQETQYF; J: TRBJ2-5; D: TRBD1; V: TRBV5-1; size: NA
DNA: TGCGCCAGCAGCCCCTCGACAGGGAGCTCCTACAATGAGCAGTTCTTC; CDR3: CASSPSTGSSYNEQFF; J: TRBJ2-1; D: TRBD1; V: TRBV4-1; size: NA
DNA: TGTGCCAGCAGTAGGACAGGGCAGAACACTGAAGCTTTCTTT; CDR3: CASSRTGQNTEAFF; J: TRBJ1-1; D: TRBD1; V: TRBV2; size: NA
DNA: TGTGCCAGTAGTACCCGGAACAGGGATCAGCCCCAGCATTTT; CDR3: CASSTRNRDQPQHF; J: TRBJ1-5; D: NA; V: TRBV19; size: NA
DNA: TGCGCCAGCAGCCAAGATCTCGACAGGGGGGGGACCGGGGAGCTGTTTTTT; CDR3: CASSQDLDRGGTGELFF; J: TRBJ2-2; D: TRBD1; V: TRBV4-1; size: once
DNA: TGCGCCAGCAGCCAAGCCCCTCGGACGCCTAAGGGGGGCTACACCTTC; CDR3: CASSQAPRTPKGGYTF; J: TRBJ1-2; D: NA; V: TRBV4-1; size: NA
DNA: TGTGCCAGCGGGAAGCTAGCGGGGGGCACAGATACGCAGTATTTT; CDR3: CASGKLAGGTDTQYF; J: TRBJ2-3; D: TRBD2; V: TRBV6-4; size: NA
DNA: TGTGCCAGCAGCGGTATCGGCAATGAGCAGTTCTTC; CDR3: CASSGIGNEQFF; J: TRBJ2-1; D: NA; V: TRBV7-9; size: NA
DNA: TGCGCCAGCAGCCAGATTATCGCCGGGACAGGGTTGGAGACCCAGTACTTC; CDR3: CASSQIIAGTGLETQYF; J: TRBJ2-5; D: TRBD1; V: TRBV4-1; size: NA
DNA: TGTGCCAGCAGCAACGGGGAGGGCCCCTTCGAGCAGTACTTC; CDR3: CASSNGEGPFEQYF; J: TRBJ2-7; D: TRBD2; V: TRBV7-9; size: NA
DNA: TGTGCCAGCAGCCCCCGGCAACAGCTCTATGGCTACACCTTC; CDR3: CASSPRQQLYGYTF; J: TRBJ1-2; D: NA; V: TRBV27; size: NA
DNA: TGTGCCAGCAGTTCGGGACCCAGGGGAGGGAATGAGCAGTTCTTC; CDR3: CASSSGPRGGNEQFF; J: TRBJ2-1; D: NA; V: TRBV2; size: NA
DNA: TGTGCCAGCAGCCCCTTCGGGAGGGGCTCCTACGAGCAGTACTTC; CDR3: CASSPFGRGSYEQYF; J: TRBJ2-7; D: TRBD2; V: TRBV5-6; size: NA
DNA: TGCGCCAGCAGCTTGATACAGAACACTGAAGCTTTCTTT; CDR3: CASSLIQNTEAFF; J: TRBJ1-1; D: NA; V: TRBV5-1; size: NA
DNA: TGCGCCAGCAGCACCGGGACTAGCGGGACCGAGCAGTTCTTC; CDR3: CASSTGTSGTEQFF; J: TRBJ2-1; D: TRBD2; V: TRBV5-1; size: NA
DNA: TGTGCCAGCAGAGTAGCCGCTAGCGGGAGGGCCAACACCGGGGAGCTGTTTTTT; CDR3: CASRVAASGRANTGELFF; J: TRBJ2-2; D: TRBD2; V: TRBV11-2; size: NA
DNA: TGTGCTGGGGGGGAACCGAACACCGGGGAGCTGTTTTTT; CDR3: CAGGEPNTGELFF; J: TRBJ2-2; D: TRBD2; V: TRBV6-5; size: NA
DNA: TGTGCCAGCAGCTTTGGGGGGGTTTATGAAAAACTGTTTTTT; CDR3: CASSFGGVYEKLFF; J: TRBJ1-4; D: NA; V: TRBV5-5; size: NA
DNA: TGTGCCAGCAGGACAGGGAGTCGCACAGATACGCAGTATTTT; CDR3: CASRTGSRTDTQYF; J: TRBJ2-3; D: TRBD1; V: TRBV28; size: NA
DNA: TGTGCCTGGGCCCGAAGGGGGGGTGCCAAAAACATTCAGTACTTC; CDR3: CAWARRGGAKNIQYF; J: TRBJ2-4; D: NA; V: TRBV30; size: once
DNA: TGCGCCAGCAGCCACACTAGCGGGAGACCAGATACGCAGTATTTT; CDR3: CASSHTSGRPDTQYF; J: TRBJ2-3; D: TRBD2; V: TRBV4-1; size: NA
DNA: TGTGCCAGCAGCGCAACCAGGGTTTCTGAAGCTTTCTTT; CDR3: CASSATRVSEAFF; J: TRBJ1-1; D: NA; V: TRBV7-3; size: NA
DNA: TGTGCCAGTAGTATAGGACAGGCCCCGACTGAAGCTTTCTTT; CDR3: CASSIGQAPTEAFF; J: TRBJ1-1; D: NA; V: TRBV19; size: once
DNA: TGTGCCAGCAGTACCAGCCAAGAGACCCAGTACTTC; CDR3: CASSTSQETQYF; J: TRBJ2-5; D: NA; V: TRBV28; size: NA
DNA: TGCGCCAGCAGCGCCGGACAGGGAAGCTACGAGCAGTACTTC; CDR3: CASSAGQGSYEQYF; J: TRBJ2-7; D: TRBD1; V: TRBV5-1; size: NA